The 4 T cell receptor beta chains given below trace back to one sample, sequenced in a study of type 1 regulatory T cells. No antigen has been assigned to these receptors. MiXCR, run by TCRdb on the reads, gives a single entry per CDR3 protein. The sample yields about 68,000 distinct CDR3 sequences, around 63% seen once. Sequenced input: cultured T cells, either the whole culture or a sorted T cell fraction (not recorded which). Documented subset: Tr1-enriched cell product generated in vitro against host alloantigens. Every receptor here comes from a human donor in good health.

This clonotype has a single count. This chain uses TRBV7-2 with TRBJ2-5; tentative D call: TRBD2 (5 bases). The CDR3 covers 13 residues. CDR1 SGHTA and CDR2 FQGNSA come from the germline V gene. V was shortened by 8 bases and J by 1 base, with 11 bases between the two germline ends. CDR3 loop: CASLRARQETQYF. The CDR3 DNA reads as TGTGCCAGCTTGAGGGCCCGCCAAGAGACCCAGTACTTC.

V is TRBV5-4 and J is TRBJ2-3; D tentatively fits TRBD1 or TRBD2 (5 bases each). The CDR3 is made up of 13 amino acids. Trimming left V 4 bases short and J 0 bases short, with 6 bases between. Germline loops: CDR1 SGHNT, CDR2 YYREEE (reference sequence). The chain's CDR3 is CASSGDSTDTQYF. CDR3 nucleotide sequence: TGTGCCAGCAGCGGGGACAGCACAGATACGCAGTATTTT.

This clonotype has a single count. The rearrangement uses TRBV6-5 and TRBJ2-2, with 12 bases matching TRBD2. The CDR3 sequence is 15 residues long. V gave up 6 bases and J gave up 7 bases; unmatched junction bases: 6. Germline CDR1 MNHEY, CDR2 SVGAGI. The CDR3 DNA sequence: TGTGCCAGCAGACCTAGCGGGAGGGCCAACGGGGAGCTGTTTTTT. Protein: CASRPSGRANGELFF.

This chain connects TRBV29-1 to TRBJ2-5; D perhaps matches TRBD2 (5 bases). Trimming stripped 7 bases from V and 5 bases from J, with 14 bases between. This CDR3 has 12 residues. CDR1 and CDR2 (germline): SQVTM, ANQGSEA. The CDR3 sequence: CSATSTIETQYF. The CDR3 nucleotides read TGCAGCGCAACTAGTACTATTGAGACCCAGTACTTC. The full variable domain, rest sourced from reference TRBV29-1 and TRBJ2-5, is SAVISQKPSRDICQRGTSLTIQCQVDSQVTMMFWYRQQPGQSLTLIATANQGSEATYESGFVIDKFPISRPNLTFSTLTVSNMSPEDSSIYLCSATSTIETQYFGPGTRLLVL.